The T cell receptor beta chain described here comes from a study of cytomegalovirus exposure and HLA in healthy donors. As for the study in general: Around 200 million T cells yielded 90 million to 130 million unique TCR beta sequences, as an earlier analysis found.

Notes on the study in general: In a later analysis, HLA-associated beta chains showed higher expansion and lower generation probabilities than comparable chains.

A word on this clone: The target antigen is unknown.

Regarding donors, all were healthy bone marrow donors. Germline assignment: CDR1 SGDLS and CDR2 YYNGEE. The CDR3 is made up of 16 amino acids. Trimming took off 0 bases at V and 2 bases at J, with 15 bases between the two ends. PCR was performed using 60 Vbeta and 13 Jbeta primers. Assay used: immunoSEQ multiplex PCR; TCRdb lists only in-frame clones, some missing. The table has about 50,000 clones, less than 85% seen once. V usage is TRBV9 and J usage is TRBJ2-7; tentatively, D is TRBD1 (6 bases). The receptor was derived from a man aged 25-40 years in good health and CMV-seropositive. Sequencing was done on a sample of PBMCs. The CDR3 spells CASSVGGWQGTYEQYF. The CDR3 bases are TGTGCCAGCAGCGTAGGAGGGTGGCAGGGGACCTACGAGCAGTACTTC.